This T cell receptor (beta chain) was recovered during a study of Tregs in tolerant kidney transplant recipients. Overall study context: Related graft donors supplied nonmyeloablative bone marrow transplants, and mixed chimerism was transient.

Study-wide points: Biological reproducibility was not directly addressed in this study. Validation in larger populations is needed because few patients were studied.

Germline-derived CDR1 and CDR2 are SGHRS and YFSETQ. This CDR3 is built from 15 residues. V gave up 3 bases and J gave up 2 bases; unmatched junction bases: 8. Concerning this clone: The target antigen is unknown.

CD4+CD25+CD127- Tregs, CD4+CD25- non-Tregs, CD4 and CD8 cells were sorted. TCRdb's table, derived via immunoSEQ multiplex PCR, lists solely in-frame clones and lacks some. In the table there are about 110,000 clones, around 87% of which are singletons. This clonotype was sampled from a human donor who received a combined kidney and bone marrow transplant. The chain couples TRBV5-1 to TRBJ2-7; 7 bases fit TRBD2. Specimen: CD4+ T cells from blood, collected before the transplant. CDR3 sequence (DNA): TGCGCCAGCAGCTCCGCTTTGGGACTACCCTACGAGCAGTACTTC. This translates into CASSSALGLPYEQYF.